This section outlines one T cell receptor (beta chain) sequence together with its context. The target antigen is unknown. CDR1 and CDR2 from the germline V gene are MDHEN and SYDVKM. The CDR3 contains 13 residues. Unmatched junction bases numbered 5, after V lost 8 bases and J lost 2 bases. The sample is drawn from a study of T cell responses to AZD1222 COVID-19 vaccine. Overall study: Both about-4-week and about-12-week second-dose recipients were combined.

Overall study findings and caveats: White British people made up most donors, females outnumbered males, and clonal diversity was possibly underestimated. Seropositive at baseline were only a handful of AZD1222 recipients. Vaccine-associated CD4 TCRs ranged over spike, dominating at 160-218 and 743-854.

Using immunoSEQ multiplex PCR, the repertoire was profiled, and TCRdb retains in-frame clones only, with some absent. Of around 120,000 clones listed, 80% to 95% were seen once; the top ten hold 14% to 15%. Specimen: peripheral blood, collected on day 0 of AZD1222 vaccination. This TCR derives from an adult in good health. This chain connects TRBV28 to TRBJ2-5; 7 bases line up with TRBD1. CDR3: CASRSGQQETQYF. The CDR3 DNA reads as TGTGCCAGCCGATCGGGACAGCAAGAGACCCAGTACTTC.